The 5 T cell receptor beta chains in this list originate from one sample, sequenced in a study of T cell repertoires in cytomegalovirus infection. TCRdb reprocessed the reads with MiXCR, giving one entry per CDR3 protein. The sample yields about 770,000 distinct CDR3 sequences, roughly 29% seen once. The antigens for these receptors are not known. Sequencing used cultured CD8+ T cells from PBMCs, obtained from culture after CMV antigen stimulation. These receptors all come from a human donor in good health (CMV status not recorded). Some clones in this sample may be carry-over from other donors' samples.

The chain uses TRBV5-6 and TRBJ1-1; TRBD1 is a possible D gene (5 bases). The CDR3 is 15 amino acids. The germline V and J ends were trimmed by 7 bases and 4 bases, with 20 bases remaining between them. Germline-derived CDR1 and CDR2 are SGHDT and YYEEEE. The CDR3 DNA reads TGTGCCAGCTCTTCCCACGGTGAGGGGAGCACTGAAGCTTTCTTT. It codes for CASSSHGEGSTEAFF.

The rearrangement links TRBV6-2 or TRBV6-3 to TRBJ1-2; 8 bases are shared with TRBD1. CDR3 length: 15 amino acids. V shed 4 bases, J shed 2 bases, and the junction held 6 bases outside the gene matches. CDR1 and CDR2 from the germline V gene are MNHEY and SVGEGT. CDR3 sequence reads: CASSSRQGMNYGYTF. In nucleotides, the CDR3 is TGTGCCAGCAGTTCCCGACAGGGGATGAACTATGGCTACACCTTC.

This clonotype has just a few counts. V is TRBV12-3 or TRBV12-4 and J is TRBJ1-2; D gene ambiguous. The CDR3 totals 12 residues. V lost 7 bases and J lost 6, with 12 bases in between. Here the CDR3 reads CASIQGLHGYTF. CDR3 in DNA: TGTGCCAGCATACAAGGTTTACATGGCTACACCTTC.

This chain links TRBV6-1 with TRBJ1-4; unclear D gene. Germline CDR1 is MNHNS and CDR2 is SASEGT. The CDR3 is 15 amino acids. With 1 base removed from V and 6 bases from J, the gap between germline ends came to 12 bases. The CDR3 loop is CASSEVMQLDEKLFF. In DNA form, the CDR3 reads TGTGCCAGCAGTGAAGTCATGCAACTGGATGAAAAACTGTTTTTT.

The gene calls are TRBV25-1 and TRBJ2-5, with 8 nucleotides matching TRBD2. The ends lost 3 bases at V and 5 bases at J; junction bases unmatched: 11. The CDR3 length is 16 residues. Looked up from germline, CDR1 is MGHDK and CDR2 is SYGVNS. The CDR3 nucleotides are TGTGCCAGCAGTGAGTTGAGCGGGGGATGGGGGGAGACCCAGTACTTC. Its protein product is CASSELSGGWGETQYF. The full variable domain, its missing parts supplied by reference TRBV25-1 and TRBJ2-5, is EADIYQTPRYLVIGTGKKITLECSQTMGHDKMYWYQQDPGMELHLIHYSYGVNSTEKGDLSSESTVSRIRTEHFPLTLESARPSHTSQYLCASSELSGGWGETQYFGPGTRLLVL.